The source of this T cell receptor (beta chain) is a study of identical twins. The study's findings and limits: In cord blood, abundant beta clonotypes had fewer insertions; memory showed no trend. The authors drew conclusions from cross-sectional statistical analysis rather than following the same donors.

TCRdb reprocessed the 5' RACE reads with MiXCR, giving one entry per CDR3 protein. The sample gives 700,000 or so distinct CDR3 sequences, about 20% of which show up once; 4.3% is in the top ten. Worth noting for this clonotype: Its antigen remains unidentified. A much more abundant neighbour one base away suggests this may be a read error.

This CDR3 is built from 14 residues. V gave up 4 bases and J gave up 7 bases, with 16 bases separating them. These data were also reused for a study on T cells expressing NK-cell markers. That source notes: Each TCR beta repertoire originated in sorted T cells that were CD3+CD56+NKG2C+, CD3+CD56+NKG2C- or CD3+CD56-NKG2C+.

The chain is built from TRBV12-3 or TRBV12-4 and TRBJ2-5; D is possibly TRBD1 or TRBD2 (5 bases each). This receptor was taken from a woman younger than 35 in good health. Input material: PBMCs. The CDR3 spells CASSCRDGEATQYF. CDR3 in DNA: TGTGCCAGCAGTTGCCGGGACGGGGAAGCGACCCAGTACTTC.